This T cell receptor beta chain was identified in a study of blood T cell repertoires in COVID-19. As handled by the study authors: Estimated nucleated cell counts came from reference gene primer amplification. Data came from immunoSEQ multiplex PCR; TCRdb stores just in-frame clones and leaves some out. Clonal size and the V and J genes are those of that table, whereas D and trimming came from the DNA. Here the sample spans roughly 190,000 clones, around 83% being singletons. This receptor was identified in an elderly woman in a cohort sampled during active or convalescent COVID-19. Sequenced material: peripheral blood.

CDR3: CASSYSSNAFF. The CDR3 nucleotides are TGTGCCAGCAGTTACTCGTCAAATGCTTTCTTT. The chain couples TRBV6-6 to TRBJ1-1, with unresolved D. Germline V CDR1 and CDR2: MNHNY, SVGAGI (reference sequence). The CDR3 is 11 amino acids. The ends were cut back, 0 bases at V and 11 bases at J, with 7 bases in the middle.